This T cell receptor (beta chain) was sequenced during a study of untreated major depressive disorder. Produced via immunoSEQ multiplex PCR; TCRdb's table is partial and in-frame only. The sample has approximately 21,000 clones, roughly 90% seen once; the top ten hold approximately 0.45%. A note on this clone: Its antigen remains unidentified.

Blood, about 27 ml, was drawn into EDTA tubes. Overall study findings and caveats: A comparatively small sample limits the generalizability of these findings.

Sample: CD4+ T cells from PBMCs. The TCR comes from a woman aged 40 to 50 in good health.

The DNA of the CDR3 is TGTGCCAGCAGCTCACCCAATGGAAACACCATATATTTT. As protein: CASSSPNGNTIYF. The chain recombines TRBV6-5 with TRBJ1-3; D is unresolved. The CDR3 has 13 residues. The germline gives CDR1 MNHEY, CDR2 SVGAGI. V lost 6 bases and J 3 bases, leaving 9 bases between the germline ends.